These 13 T cell receptor beta chains share one sample of origin, sequenced in a study of T-cell reconstitution after alpha-beta-depleted transplantation in children. TCRbeta library preparation incorporated unique molecular identifiers. TCRdb reprocessed the PCR reads with MiXCR, giving one entry per CDR3 protein. The sample records more than 400,000 distinct CDR3 sequences, about 40% being singletons. The input for sequencing was PBMCs, taken before TCRalphabeta/CD19-depleted stem cell transplant. The receptors shown here come from a girl aged 2 to 9 with aplastic anemia, due to receive a stem cell transplant.

V gene TRBV20-1 combines with J gene TRBJ1-1; no reliable D call. Trimming left V 3 bases short and J 0 bases short, with 14 bases between. The CDR3 has 15 residues. CDR1 and CDR2 from the germline V gene are DFQATT and SNEGSKA (reference sequence). CDR3 bases: TGCAGTGCTAGGTTTCAGGCGAAAATGAACACTGAAGCTTTCTTT. It specifies CSARFQAKMNTEAFF.

In this sample, this clonotype turned up once. V gene TRBV20-1 combines with J gene TRBJ2-7; D is unresolved. From germline, CDR1 is DFQATT and CDR2 SNEGSKA (reference sequence). V was clipped by 7 bases and J by 4 bases, with 8 bases between them. The CDR3 has 10 residues. The CDR3 is CSVNRYEQYF. For the CDR3, the DNA is TGCAGTGTCAATCGGTACGAGCAGTACTTC.

This clonotype was detected only a few times. The V gene is TRBV20-1, the J gene TRBJ2-5; the D gene could be TRBD1 or TRBD2 (5 bases each). The CDR3 runs 12 residues. Trimming shortened V by 4 bases and J by 5 bases, and 11 bases separated the two germline ends. Looked up from germline, CDR1 is DFQATT and CDR2 is SNEGSKA (reference sequence). Here the CDR3 DNA reads TGCAGTGCTATGGGACCTCACGAGACCCAGTACTTC. Translating gives CSAMGPHETQYF.

A single count supports this clonotype. The chain combines TRBV6-5 with TRBJ2-5; maybe TRBD2 (7 bases). The CDR3 length is 16 residues. Per germline, CDR1 MNHEY and CDR2 SVGAGI. Trimming took off 0 bases at V and 6 bases at J, with 17 bases between the two ends. DNA for the CDR3: TGTGCCAGCAGTTACTCCCTGGCGGGGGCAGAAAAGACCCAGTACTTC. It specifies CASSYSLAGAEKTQYF.

V is TRBV20-1 and J is TRBJ1-3, with no clear D. The germline V and J ends were trimmed by 0 bases and 3 bases, with 21 bases remaining between them. There are 18 residues in the CDR3. Germline CDR1 reads DFQATT; CDR2 reads SNEGSKA (reference sequence). CDR3 coding DNA: TGCAGTGCTAGAGATCTATTTGAGGGCCCAGCCCTTGGAAACACCATATATTTT. Protein product: CSARDLFEGPALGNTIYF.

This clonotype has more than one count but fewer than ten. The chain is built from TRBV20-1 and TRBJ2-3; 8 positions agree with TRBD2. CDR3 size: 16 residues. Germline-derived CDR1 and CDR2 are DFQATT and SNEGSKA (reference sequence). J was trimmed by 6 bases and V by 0 bases; bases with no gene match: 11. CDR3 residues: CSARDEVGLAGDTQYF. The CDR3 DNA follows: TGCAGTGCTAGAGATGAAGTAGGACTAGCAGGTGATACGCAGTATTTT.

This sequence joins TRBV5-1 and TRBJ2-1, with 11 bases identical to TRBD1. This CDR3 region has 14 residues. J lost 9 bases, V lost 4 bases, and 6 bases had no gene match. The germline CDR1 and CDR2 sequences are SGHRS and YFSETQ. The CDR3 region has the DNA TGCGCCAGCAGCCCGGGACAGGGGGGGGGTGAGCAGTTCTTC. This translates into CASSPGQGGGEQFF.

V is TRBV9 and J is TRBJ2-7; no reliable D call. This CDR3 spans 15 amino acids. Per germline, CDR1 SGDLS and CDR2 YYNGEE. Trimming took off 0 bases at V and 2 bases at J, with 12 bases between the two ends. The CDR3 reads CASSVEGRKTYEQYF. The CDR3 nucleotides are TGTGCCAGCAGCGTAGAGGGCAGAAAGACCTACGAGCAGTACTTC.

This clonotype was picked up a small number of times. This chain uses TRBV19 with TRBJ1-5, with D maybe TRBD1 (5 bases). This CDR3 region has 22 residues. V was pared by 7 bases and J by 0 bases, with 34 bases between. CDR1 and CDR2 (germline): LNHDA, SQIVND (reference sequence). Here the CDR3 reads CASILLRGGRGYVGYSNQPQHF. The DNA of the CDR3 is TGTGCCAGTATCTTATTAAGGGGAGGGAGAGGTTACGTCGGATATAGCAATCAGCCCCAGCATTTT.

The chain employs TRBV18 and TRBJ2-7, with TRBD1 matching over 10 bases. CDR3 length: 16 residues. Looked up from germline, CDR1 is KGHSH and CDR2 is LQKENI. J was trimmed by 3 bases and V by 1 base; bases with no gene match: 6. DNA for the CDR3: TGTGCCAGCTCACCACGGATATGGACAGGGGGCTACGAGCAGTACTTC. Its protein product is CASSPRIWTGGYEQYF.

The chain couples TRBV4-1 to TRBJ1-4; no firm D call. The CDR3 is 13 residues long. Germline CDR1 MGHRA, CDR2 YSYEKL. V lost 3 bases and J 8 bases, leaving 10 bases between the germline ends. CDR3 protein: CASSQVGTEKLFF. CDR3 DNA sequence: TGCGCCAGCAGCCAGGTCGGTACAGAAAAACTGTTTTTT.

Many counts were recorded for this clonotype. The chain uses TRBV6-1 and TRBJ2-2; 10 bases agree with TRBD2. The CDR3 is 16 amino acids. With V trimmed by 7 bases and J by 2 bases, 7 bases remained unmatched. Germline V CDR1 and CDR2: MNHNS, SASEGT. CDR3 sequence reads: CASNRGLAVNTGELFF. The CDR3 coding sequence is TGTGCCAGCAACAGAGGACTAGCGGTTAACACCGGGGAGCTGTTTTTT.

This clonotype occurred many times. The chain combines TRBV10-2 with TRBJ2-5; D is unresolved. V was pared by 4 bases and J by 3 bases, with 18 bases between. The CDR3 runs 16 residues. The germline V gene encodes CDR1 WSHSY and CDR2 SAAADI. The CDR3: CASSVVSYPEKETQYF. The CDR3 region has the DNA TGCGCCAGCAGTGTCGTCAGCTATCCAGAAAAAGAGACCCAGTACTTC.